This T cell receptor beta chain was identified during a study of T cells in Graves' hyperthyroidism and ophthalmopathy (dated by TCRdb to the late 2010s). Describing the broader study: Peripheral blood was sampled at the time of initial diagnosis, prior to any treatment. TCR V-J signatures able to tell the groups apart were searched for in a discovery cohort of 95 to 100 patients, of whom more than 40 had Graves' ophthalmopathy and more than 55 had stable Graves' hyperthyroidism. Prospective prediction of ophthalmopathy was tested in an independent validation cohort consisting of about 19 hyperthyroidism patients and around 16 patients who later progressed to ophthalmopathy. For training and testing, the roughly 97 patients in the discovery cohort were randomly divided in a 7:3 ratio. In addition, the study compared T-cell repertoires in thyroid tissue and in blood from six Graves' hyperthyroidism patients. Once sampling was done, hyperthyroidism patients were given methimazole at a starting dose of 30 mg daily, whereas ophthalmopathy patients were given high-dose intravenous methylprednisolone. TCR Vbeta CDR3 sequencing of roughly 140 peripheral blood samples (fewer than 45 ophthalmopathy, 75 or so hyperthyroidism and approximately 17 progressor patients) is reported in the paper. Broad study findings and their caveats: Ophthalmopathy was separated from stable hyperthyroidism by a 13 V-J signature model, with just over 85% sensitivity and roughly 84% specificity obtained in cross-validation and 80%/75% obtained in testing. In validation, the model predicted progression to ophthalmopathy with approximately 70% sensitivity and roughly 72% specificity, a median of 6.5 months before onset. Most expanded thyroid clonotypes (frequency above 0.001) were also found in blood, which suggests that blood repertoires may mirror thyroid immune responses. No statistical method was used to fix the sample size in advance, and group allocation was not hidden from the investigators.

The TCR beta CDR3 regions were amplified from the RNA transcripts. The first round of RT-PCR for the TCR CDR3 was performed with the HTBI primer set and the Qiagen OneStep RT-PCR kit. Libraries were constructed in a second round of multiplex PCR, after which size selection and purification were carried out. The libraries were sequenced on an Illumina HiSeq2000 using paired-end 100 bp reads. The published analysis was carried out like this. SOAPnuke was used to process the raw data, with reads discarded if the reads contained adapters or uncalled bases, had a mean Phred below 15, or lacked an exact constant-primer or identifier match. COPE v1.2.5 was used to merge high-quality paired reads, and clonotypes were defined as unique nucleotide sequences. MiTCR v1.1 was used to align the clonotypes against IMGT TRBV, TRBD and TRBJ reference segments. Analysis was restricted to V-J combinations with a frequency above 0.0001, which covered roughly 99% of repertoires. The TCS score was defined as F50 (clonal expansion) divided by E x V (chaos), with BLOSUM62-based TCRdist calculated between CDR3 peptides within each V-J. Welch's t-statistics and random forest reduced 500 to 550 V-J features to around 14, which were used in a naive Bayes classifier (R e1071). TCRdb applied fastp at Q25 and MiXCR to the public reads, then kept only in-frame beta chains. Entries are consolidated by CDR3 protein sequence, retaining the most common genes and DNA. The V and J calls and clone size come from TCRdb's table, not from the authors' own analysis. Here the sample has approximately 530,000 distinct CDR3 sequences; just under 20% occur a single time. The top ten clones comprise around 50% of the sample.

The junction shows trimming of 0 bases on V and 3 bases on J, plus 13 bases between the germline ends. CDR1 and CDR2, looked up from the germline V gene, are SGHRS and YFSETQ. Taken from cysteine to phenylalanine, the CDR3 has 15 residues. The DNA shown is the 45-base CDR3, in frame from base 1. In the ophthalmopathy patients, disease was moderately to severely active, with a Clinical Activity Score of 3 or more, a NOSPECS grade of 4 or more, and a duration of less than 3 months. Exclusion was applied to patients with uncontrolled infections, other autoimmune diseases, pregnancy or lactation. Diagnoses were established on the basis of clinical symptoms, serum thyroxine and TRAb, thyroid ultrasound, and orbital computed tomography. PBMCs were isolated from around 10 ml of fresh peripheral blood by Ficoll-Paque density gradient centrifugation. Total RNA was extracted with Trizol reagent, and quality was checked on an Agilent 2100 Bioanalyzer.

This clonotype was recorded at least ten times. It lacks a known antigen. No base quality values were provided; no much bigger clone lies one nucleotide off. Sample: blood. The TCR originated in a man aged 35 to 55 with Graves' ophthalmopathy. The chain was built from TRBV5-1 and TRBJ2-7; the D gene remains uncertain. The CDR3 has the sequence CASSLAWSNDYEQYF. The DNA reads TGCGCCAGCAGCTTGGCCTGGAGTAATGACTACGAGCAGTACTTC.